This is a list of T cell receptor beta chains from one sample in a study of CXCR3-negative and CXCR3-positive naive CD8 T cells. TCRdb processed the 5' RACE reads again and assigns one entry to each CDR3 protein, with no DNA. The sample holds 150,000 to 180,000 distinct CDR3 sequences. Sequencing was performed on naive CXCR3+ CD8+ T cells from blood. The receptors were gathered from a human donor in good health. Some clones in this sample may be carry-over from other donors' samples. CDR3s include the opening cysteine and the closing phenylalanine or tryptophan. Fields, in order: V gene, J gene, CDR3 protein.

TRBV7-8	TRBJ1-1	CASSGLGGGALAEAFF
TRBV4-3	TRBJ2-7	CASSQGTGNEQYF
TRBV4-1	TRBJ2-1	CASSQGPTGGNEQFF
TRBV5-6	TRBJ2-7	CASSVVYGYEQYF
TRBV7-9	TRBJ1-1	CASSPIPDRSDTEAFF
TRBV27	TRBJ1-6	CASSDSTGEYNSPLHF
TRBV6-5	TRBJ2-2	CASSPAGRGVGTGELFF
TRBV2	TRBJ2-7	CASSEGDSSYEQYF
TRBV29-1	TRBJ2-3	CSVASSGYETQYF
TRBV4-3	TRBJ2-7	CASSQESGISYEQYF
TRBV29-1	TRBJ2-1	CSVFWAALDNEQFF
TRBV20-1	TRBJ2-4	CSAPSGEESKNIQYF